A single sample gave rise to the 25 T cell receptor beta chains below, sequenced in a study of long-term antiretroviral therapy in people with HIV. It was version v3.0 of the immunoSEQ assay that was run at survey level. The method was immunoSEQ multiplex PCR; TCRdb's version includes in-frame clones alone and lacks a portion of them. The table has 15,000 to 20,000 clones, around 81% seen once. This specimen was unsorted PBMCs, taken 2.2 years after starting antiretroviral therapy. These receptors were obtained from a man in his fifties or sixties with HIV.

This chain connects TRBV7-2 to TRBJ2-1, with 9 bases lining up with TRBD2. Looked up from germline, CDR1 is SGHTA and CDR2 is FQGNSA. Trimming took 5 bases from V and 7 from J; bases not matched to a gene: 9. The CDR3 loop spans 15 amino acids. In nucleotides, the CDR3 is TGTGCCAGCAGCCCTTTAGCGGGAGTATGGAATGAGCAGTTCTTC. This encodes CASSPLAGVWNEQFF. The full variable domain, completed using reference TRBV7-2 and TRBJ2-1, is GAGVSQSPSNKVTEKGKDVELRCDPISGHTALYWYRQSLGQGLEFLIYFQGNSAPDKSGLPSDRFSAERTGGSVSTLTIQRTQQEDSAVYLCASSPLAGVWNEQFFGPGTRLTVL.

The chain couples TRBV5-1 to TRBJ2-7; D perhaps matches TRBD2 (7 bases). Germline CDR1 reads SGHRS; CDR2 reads YFSETQ. Trimming took 5 bases from V and 4 from J, leaving 22 bases between them. CDR3 size: 16 residues. CDR3 loop: CASRPYAGAEWYEQYF. CDR3 bases: TGCGCCAGCAGGCCTTATGCGGGGGCGGAATGGTACGAGCAGTACTTC. The full variable domain, rest sourced from reference TRBV5-1 and TRBJ2-7, is KAGVTQTPRYLIKTRGQQVTLSCSPISGHRSVSWYQQTPGQGLQFLFEYFSETQRNKGNFPGRFSGRQFSNSRSEMNVSTLELGDSALYLCASRPYAGAEWYEQYFGPGTRLTVT.

V is TRBV6-6 and J is TRBJ2-7, with TRBD2 matching 10 bases. The germline CDR1 and CDR2 sequences are MNHNY and SVGAGI (reference sequence). V trimming: 7 bases; J trimming: 2 bases; junction bases outside the gene matches: 8. The CDR3 length is 15 residues. This CDR3 reads CASTLAGVSAYEQYF. The CDR3 DNA reads TGTGCCAGCACTCTAGCGGGAGTTTCGGCCTACGAGCAGTACTTC.

This clone appeared a few times. The chain carries TRBV18 and TRBJ2-7; 9 nucleotides match TRBD1. V shed 8 bases and J 1 base; nucleotides not matched to a gene: 3. The CDR3 consists of 13 residues. Germline assignment: CDR1 KGHSH and CDR2 LQKENI. CDR3 in amino acids: CASAGTGSYEQYF. The CDR3 DNA is TGTGCCAGCGCCGGGACAGGGTCCTACGAGCAGTACTTC.

The chain links TRBV5-4 to TRBJ2-3; 7 bases align to TRBD2. V was pared by 4 bases and J by 4 bases, with 9 bases of the junction left unmatched. The germline gives CDR1 SGHNT, CDR2 YYREEE (reference sequence). This CDR3 has 15 residues. The CDR3 loop is CASSLLKRGADTQYF. Here the CDR3 DNA reads TGTGCCAGCAGCCTCCTAAAGCGGGGAGCAGATACGCAGTATTTT.

The chain carries TRBV28 and TRBJ2-7, with D uncertain. V lost 0 bases and J lost 7, with 13 bases in between. CDR1 and CDR2 (germline): MDHEN, SYDVKM. The CDR3 has 14 residues. CDR3 DNA: TGTGCCAGCAGTTTATGGGCCAGCTCGTGGGAGCAGTACTTC. Protein product: CASSLWASSWEQYF.

The V call is TRBV19, the J call TRBJ1-5, with D tentatively TRBD1 (5 bases). The CDR3 runs 16 residues. CDR1 is LNHDA, CDR2 SQIVND, per germline (reference sequence). V was clipped by 3 bases and J by 4 bases, with 16 bases between them. CDR3 in DNA: TGTGCCAGTAGTATGAACCTGGCAGGGAAGAATCAGCCCCAGCATTTT. Protein product: CASSMNLAGKNQPQHF.

This chain joins TRBV18 and TRBJ1-2; D gene unclear. From germline, CDR1 is KGHSH and CDR2 LQKENI. With 3 bases removed from V and 8 bases from J, the gap between germline ends came to 13 bases. This CDR3 has 13 residues. The CDR3 reads CASSPSQPAGYTF. The CDR3 nucleotides read TGTGCCAGCTCACCTAGTCAACCGGCGGGCTACACCTTC.

For the CDR3, the DNA is TGCGCCAGCAGTGAGTCGACTACAGCCTACGAGCAGTACTTC. Protein product: CASSESTTAYEQYF. The chain couples TRBV10-2 to TRBJ2-7; a weak D match, TRBD2 (5 bases). There are 14 residues in the CDR3. In germline, CDR1 is WSHSY, CDR2 SAAADI. The ends were cut back, 0 bases at V and 2 bases at J, with 8 bases in the middle.

This clone was seen only a few times. This rearrangement joins TRBV15 to TRBJ1-2, with D maybe TRBD1 (6 bases). The ends were cut back, 1 base at V and 3 bases at J, with 12 bases in the middle. This CDR3 has 15 amino acids. From germline, CDR1 is LNHNV and CDR2 YYDKDF (reference sequence). CDR3 sequence: CATSRVGGEDYGYTF. CDR3 sequence (DNA): TGTGCCACCAGCAGAGTAGGGGGGGAGGACTATGGCTACACCTTC.

The chain couples TRBV4-3 to TRBJ2-7; 8 bases fit TRBD2. CDR1 LGHNA and CDR2 YSLEER come from the germline V gene. The ends lost 0 bases at V and 6 bases at J; junction bases unmatched: 7. The CDR3 spans 15 residues. The CDR3 loop reads CASSQETGGAPEQYF. For the CDR3, the DNA is TGCGCCAGCAGCCAAGAAACGGGGGGGGCGCCCGAGCAGTACTTC.

J is TRBJ1-3 and V is TRBV18, with D tentatively TRBD1 (6 bases). This CDR3 is 16 amino acids long. CDR1 and CDR2 (germline): KGHSH, LQKENI. The V gene lost 2 bases and the J gene lost 4 bases, with 15 bases spanning the gap. CDR3: CASSPGGPNSGNTIYF. The DNA for the CDR3 is TGTGCCAGCTCACCAGGGGGGCCGAACTCGGGAAACACCATATATTTT.

V is TRBV30 and J is TRBJ2-7; 7 positions agree with TRBD2. Germline-derived CDR1 and CDR2 are GTSNPN and SVGIG (reference sequence). This CDR3 region has 15 residues. J was trimmed by 4 bases and V by 2 bases; bases with no gene match: 11. CDR3 loop: CAWSSPRGSRYEQYF. CDR3 DNA: TGTGCCTGGAGTTCCCCCCGCGGGAGTAGGTACGAGCAGTACTTC.

V gene TRBV5-6 combines with J gene TRBJ1-2; 7 nucleotides agree with TRBD1. There are 14 residues in the CDR3. Germline V gene sequence: CDR1 SGHDT, CDR2 YYEEEE. Trimming took 4 bases from V and 5 from J; bases not matched to a gene: 8. DNA for the CDR3: TGTGCCAGCAGCGTGACCGGACAGGCATATGGCTACACCTTC. This encodes CASSVTGQAYGYTF.

The chain employs TRBV18 and TRBJ2-3, with D perhaps TRBD2 (6 bases). Germline CDR1 KGHSH, CDR2 LQKENI. The V and J ends lost 3 bases and 0 bases respectively, with 10 bases between them. The CDR3 runs 15 residues. CDR3 coding DNA: TGTGCCAGCTCACCGGGGACTGCTAGCACAGATACGCAGTATTTT. Protein product: CASSPGTASTDTQYF. Full variable domain (outside the CDR3, taken from reference TRBV18 and TRBJ2-3): NAGVMQNPRHLVRRRGQEARLRCSPMKGHSHVYWYRQLPEEGLKFMVYLQKENIIDESGMPKERFSAEFPKEGPSILRIQQVVRGDSAAYFCASSPGTASTDTQYFGPGTRLTVL.

This rearrangement joins TRBV7-2 to TRBJ2-5, with 15 bases that match TRBD2. With 1 base clipped from V and 5 bases from J, the junction kept 5 bases outside the gene matches. The CDR3 is 17 amino acids. The germline V gene encodes CDR1 SGHTA and CDR2 FQGNSA. CDR3 in amino acids: CASSLEGLAGGGETQYF. Written as DNA, the CDR3 is TGTGCCAGCAGCTTAGAGGGACTAGCGGGAGGCGGGGAGACCCAGTACTTC.

The chain employs TRBV19 and TRBJ2-2; the D is unclear. The V end lost 6 bases, the J end lost 6 bases, and 5 bases lay between the germline ends. This CDR3 is built from 11 residues. Per the germline V gene, CDR1 is LNHDA and CDR2 is SQIVND (reference sequence). In nucleotides, the CDR3 is TGTGCCAGTAGCTTCCCCGGGGAGCTGTTTTTT. It is translated as CASSFPGELFF. Filled out from reference TRBV19 and TRBJ2-2, the complete variable domain reads DGGITQSPKYLFRKEGQNVTLSCEQNLNHDAMYWYRQDPGQGLRLIYYSQIVNDFQKGDIAEGYSVSREKKESFPLTVTSAQKNPTAFYLCASSFPGELFFGEGSRLTVL.

This clone was detected a few times. The chain links TRBV4-1 to TRBJ1-6; D is perhaps TRBD1 (5 bases). Germline V gene sequence: CDR1 MGHRA, CDR2 YSYEKL. The CDR3 extends over 15 amino acids. V dropped 4 bases and J dropped 7 bases, with 14 bases sitting between them. The CDR3 DNA reads TGCGCCAGCAGCCTCCGGGACGCTCGGAATTCACCCCTCCACTTT. This encodes CASSLRDARNSPLHF.

The V and J genes are TRBV7-8 and TRBJ2-3, with 8 bases identical to TRBD2. Germline CDR1 reads SGHVS; CDR2 reads FQNEAQ. This CDR3 contains 15 residues. J gave up 2 bases and V 4 bases, and 5 bases lay outside the gene matches. CDR3 DNA: TGTGCCAGCAGCTCAGCTAGCGGGTCCACAGATACGCAGTATTTT. As protein: CASSSASGSTDTQYF.

This chain uses TRBV7-8 with TRBJ1-2; 7 nucleotides line up with TRBD1. The germline gives CDR1 SGHVS, CDR2 FQNEAQ. With 0 bases clipped from V and 5 bases from J, the junction kept 3 bases outside the gene matches. The CDR3 covers 14 residues. This chain's CDR3 is CASSLAGQLYGYTF. CDR3 nucleotides: TGTGCCAGCAGCTTAGCGGGACAGCTGTATGGCTACACCTTC.

The chain is built from TRBV9 and TRBJ2-3, with D perhaps matching TRBD2 (6 bases). Between the trimmed V and J ends, which lost 5 bases and 2 bases, there was a span of 15 bases. In germline, CDR1 is SGDLS, CDR2 YYNGEE. The CDR3 consists of 15 residues. The CDR3 loop is CASSKTGEVTDTQYF. The CDR3 DNA sequence: TGTGCCAGCAGTAAGACGGGGGAAGTCACAGATACGCAGTATTTT.

This chain uses TRBV5-1 with TRBJ2-5, with TRBD1 identical over 8 bases. Germline V gene lookup returns CDR1 SGHRS and CDR2 YFSETQ. This CDR3 is 14 amino acids long. The V gene end was trimmed by 4 bases and the J gene end by 5 bases; junction bases not matched to a gene: 7. The CDR3 reads CASSQAGGQETQYF. In DNA, the CDR3 is TGCGCCAGCAGCCAGGCAGGGGGCCAGGAGACCCAGTACTTC.

This chain's CDR3 is CSVASSGRHNEQFF. The DNA of the CDR3 is TGCAGCGTAGCCTCTAGCGGGCGTCACAATGAGCAGTTCTTC. This rearrangement joins TRBV29-1 to TRBJ2-1; 8 bases match TRBD2. Germline CDR1 reads SQVTM; CDR2 reads ANQGSEA. J gave up 5 bases and V 6 bases, and 9 bases lay outside the gene matches. The CDR3 length is 14 residues.

The chain links TRBV7-2 to TRBJ2-2, with D unresolved. This CDR3 spans 16 amino acids. Germline CDR1 SGHTA, CDR2 FQGNSA. V was trimmed by 1 base and J by 5 bases, leaving 14 bases between them. The CDR3 loop reads CASSLGGGRKTGELFF. For the CDR3, the DNA is TGTGCCAGCAGCTTAGGGGGTGGGCGGAAAACCGGGGAGCTGTTTTTT.

The rearrangement links TRBV19 to TRBJ2-6; the D is unclear. This CDR3 spans 13 amino acids. Trimming pared 5 bases from V and 0 bases from J, leaving 2 bases between. Germline-derived CDR1 and CDR2 are LNHDA and SQIVND (reference sequence). The CDR3 DNA reads as TGTGCCAGTAGTTTCTCTGGGGCCAACGTCCTGACTTTC. It is translated as CASSFSGANVLTF. Complete variable domain (other parts from reference TRBV19 and TRBJ2-6): DGGITQSPKYLFRKEGQNVTLSCEQNLNHDAMYWYRQDPGQGLRLIYYSQIVNDFQKGDIAEGYSVSREKKESFPLTVTSAQKNPTAFYLCASSFSGANVLTFGAGSRLTVL.